This T cell receptor (beta chain) was obtained from a study of graft-versus-host responses after intestinal transplantation. The study's findings and limits: Across patients carrying graft-donor T cell macrochimerism, allografts held high graft-versus-host to host-versus-graft clonal ratios. Early post-transplant falls in HvG clones accompanied the peak levels of circulating GvH clones. Ileal or blood samples showed some GvH clones first, and such clones were also found in recipient marrow.

As for this clone: Its antigen is not known.

This CDR3 is built from 16 residues. V was cut by 4 bases and J by 0 bases, with 14 bases left in between. Germline V CDR1 and CDR2: SGHDT, YYEEEE. Repertoires were generated with immunoSEQ multiplex PCR, while TCRdb's copy carries only in-frame clones and drops some. The sample shows around 26,000 clones, almost 85% of them seen only once. This clonotype originated in a human donor who was the organ donor for an intestinal transplant. V and J are TRBV5-6 and TRBJ1-3, with D maybe TRBD1 (6 bases). Sequencing used unstimulated CD8+ T cells sorted from spleen or lymph node cells, obtained before transplant. The CDR3 protein is CASSGKPGASGNTIYF. As DNA, the CDR3 is TGTGCCAGCAGCGGTAAGCCAGGGGCCTCTGGAAACACCATATATTTT.